This entry lists 12 T cell receptor beta chains sequenced from one sample in a study of blood T cell repertoires in COVID-19. TCRdb keeps only in-frame clones here, not all; method: immunoSEQ multiplex PCR. The sample has roughly 150,000 clones, 84% seen once. The sample comprised PBMCs or T cells enriched from blood (not recorded which). These TCRs come from a man aged 45 to 65 in a cohort exposed to, infected with or recovered from COVID-19 (not recorded which).

This chain links TRBV7-6 with TRBJ2-3; TRBD1 matches 9 bases. The CDR3 spans 15 residues. In germline, CDR1 is SGHVS, CDR2 FNYEAQ. V gave up 5 bases and J gave up 3 bases; unmatched junction bases: 6. In DNA form, the CDR3 reads TGTGCCAGCAGCGCGTTAGGACAGGGGACAGATACGCAGTATTTT. Protein sequence: CASSALGQGTDTQYF.

This rearrangement joins TRBV7-2 to TRBJ1-1; D unresolved. The V gene lost 0 bases and the J gene lost 0 bases, with 2 bases spanning the gap. CDR3 length: 13 amino acids. The germline CDR1 and CDR2 sequences are SGHTA and FQGNSA. The CDR3 region is CASSLAMNTEAFF. CDR3 sequence (DNA): TGTGCCAGCAGCTTAGCCATGAACACTGAAGCTTTCTTT.

The chain employs TRBV10-3 and TRBJ2-2, with D possibly matching TRBD1 (5 bases). CDR1 and CDR2 from the germline V gene are ENHRY and SYGVKD. V lost 11 bases to trimming and J lost 2 bases, with 15 bases between them. The CDR3 length is 14 residues. CDR3 DNA: TGTGCCTCCAAGATGGACACCAACACCGGGGAGCTGTTTTTT. Translated: CASKMDTNTGELFF.

The J gene is TRBJ1-5, the V gene TRBV4-1, with D unresolved. This CDR3 comprises 19 residues. Germline values: CDR1 MGHRA, CDR2 YSYEKL. Trimming shortened V by 0 bases and J by 4 bases, and 22 bases separated the two germline ends. The CDR3 DNA reads TGCGCCAGCAGCCAAGATGGTTTTGAAGGCCGCGGGTCGAATCAGCCCCAGCATTTT. Protein sequence: CASSQDGFEGRGSNQPQHF.

The gene calls are TRBV5-1 and TRBJ1-4; possible D gene TRBD1, 5 bases. The CDR3 has 14 residues. Germline values: CDR1 SGHRS, CDR2 YFSETQ. Trimming pared 2 bases from V and 4 bases from J, leaving 9 bases between. The CDR3 loop reads CASSLGVLNEKLFF. CDR3 coding DNA: TGCGCCAGCAGCTTAGGGGTGCTTAATGAAAAACTGTTTTTT.

This rearrangement joins TRBV15 to TRBJ2-5; TRBD2 matches at 8 bases. V shed 3 bases, J shed 3 bases, and the junction held 6 bases outside the gene matches. The CDR3 is 15 residues long. The V gene's germline CDR1 is LNHNV and CDR2 YYDKDF (reference sequence). In DNA, the CDR3 is TGTGCCACCAGCAGGGGCGACGGGGGGGAAGAGACCCAGTACTTC. This sequence encodes CATSRGDGGEETQYF.

The J gene is TRBJ1-2, the V gene TRBV7-6, with D possibly matching TRBD1 (5 bases). Trimming cost V 2 bases and J 2 bases, with 6 bases left between them. The CDR3 spans 13 residues. Germline CDR1 and CDR2: SGHVS and FNYEAQ. The CDR3 DNA sequence: TGTGCCAGCAGCTTAAGACAGAACTATGGCTACACCTTC. As protein: CASSLRQNYGYTF.

CDR3 protein: CASSLSGLEAFF. The CDR3 DNA is TGCGCCAGCAGCCTCAGCGGCCTTGAAGCTTTCTTT. The chain carries TRBV4-1 and TRBJ1-1; D not resolved. The CDR3 length is 12 residues. Germline CDR1 and CDR2: MGHRA and YSYEKL. V was clipped by 4 bases and J by 7 bases, with 10 bases between them.

The chain has TRBV10-3 and TRBJ2-2; no definite D call. The V and J ends lost 2 bases and 5 bases respectively, with 9 bases between them. Germline CDR1 ENHRY, CDR2 SYGVKD. The CDR3 spans 14 residues. The CDR3 sequence is CAISEGQYTGELFF. DNA of the CDR3: TGTGCCATCAGTGAGGGGCAGTATACCGGGGAGCTGTTTTTT.

The genes are TRBV19 and TRBJ1-2; unclear D gene. The CDR3 has 12 amino acids. Germline-derived CDR1 and CDR2 are LNHDA and SQIVND (reference sequence). Trimming cost V 6 bases and J 8 bases, with 13 bases left between them. The CDR3 sequence is CASRSGVYGYTF. In DNA form, the CDR3 reads TGTGCCAGTAGAAGCGGGGTGTACGGCTACACCTTC.

CDR3 sequence: CASRPDGETQYF. Here the CDR3 DNA reads TGTGCCAGCAGACCCGACGGGGAGACCCAGTACTTC. The J gene is TRBJ2-5, the V gene TRBV2; D is ambiguous. In germline, CDR1 is SNHLY, CDR2 FYNNEI. Trimming removed 6 bases at V and 5 bases at J, with 10 bases between. CDR3 length: 12 amino acids.

This sequence joins TRBV10-3 and TRBJ2-4; 10 bases are a match to TRBD2. The germline V gene encodes CDR1 ENHRY and CDR2 SYGVKD. This CDR3 is 15 amino acids long. After removal of 5 bases from V and 8 bases from J, the junction contained 9 bases not matched to a gene. CDR3 loop: CAISSAGGPQDIQYF. CDR3 DNA: TGTGCCATCAGTTCAGCGGGAGGGCCCCAGGACATTCAGTACTTC.